This TCR beta chain is from a study of technical replicates of blood from a few donors. Assay: immunoSEQ multiplex PCR; the TCRdb copy retains only in-frame clones and omits some. Counted here are roughly 70,000 clones, approximately 94% occurring once; the ten biggest clones make up approximately 0.4%. The germline CDR1 and CDR2 sequences are SGHNT and YYREEE (reference sequence). Germline trimming cut 4 bases from V and 3 bases from J; bases unmatched to any gene: 9. The CDR3 covers 15 residues. This chain joins TRBV5-4 and TRBJ2-5; 7 bases are shared with TRBD1. Specimen: T cells isolated from PBMCs. The clonotype originates from a human donor in good health. This CDR3 is CASSVWDSGEETQYF. Here the CDR3 DNA reads TGTGCCAGCAGCGTTTGGGACAGCGGCGAAGAGACCCAGTACTTC.